What follows are 22 T cell receptor beta chains derived from one specimen sequenced in a study of cytomegalovirus exposure and HLA in healthy donors. Clones were sequenced by immunoSEQ multiplex PCR, and TCRdb holds only the in-frame ones, with some missing. Among 95,000 to 150,000 clones listed, about 84% were seen once. The sample consisted of PBMCs. The origin of the receptors is a woman aged 30 to 39 in good health and CMV-seronegative.

The V and J genes are TRBV5-1 and TRBJ1-1; no reliable D call. The CDR3 extends over 13 amino acids. Germline loops: CDR1 SGHRS, CDR2 YFSETQ. Trimming pared 4 bases from V and 0 bases from J, leaving 7 bases between. The CDR3 here is CASSEIMNTEAFF. The DNA of the CDR3 is TGCGCCAGCAGCGAGATCATGAACACTGAAGCTTTCTTT.

The chain recombines TRBV30 with TRBJ2-6, with D uncertain. CDR1 and CDR2 from the germline V gene are GTSNPN and SVGIG (reference sequence). V was clipped by 2 bases and J by 0 bases, with 8 bases between them. The CDR3 contains 15 residues. In nucleotides, the CDR3 is TGTGCCTGGAGTAGTGATAGCTCTGGGGCCAACGTCCTGACTTTC. Translation gives CAWSSDSSGANVLTF. The complete variable domain, with remaining parts taken from reference TRBV30 and TRBJ2-6, reads SQTIHQWPATLVQPVGSPLSLECTVEGTSNPNLYWYRQAAGRGLQLLFYSVGIGQISSEVPQNLSASRPQDRQFILSSKKLLLSDSGFYLCAWSSDSSGANVLTFGAGSRLTVL.

This clone was seen a few times. The genes are TRBV11-3 and TRBJ1-2; tentative D call: TRBD1 (6 bases). This CDR3 is 14 amino acids long. Germline values: CDR1 SGHNT, CDR2 YENEEA. V dropped 3 bases and J dropped 8 bases, with 16 bases sitting between them. CDR3 nucleotide sequence: TGTGCCAGCAGCTTCCGAGCAGGGGAACAGGGCTACACCTTC. Translation gives CASSFRAGEQGYTF.

The chain recombines TRBV2 with TRBJ1-4; 7 positions match TRBD1. Germline V gene lookup returns CDR1 SNHLY and CDR2 FYNNEI. V lost 8 bases, J lost 1 base, and 10 bases stayed unmatched. There are 16 residues in the CDR3. The CDR3 nucleotides are TGTGCCAGCTCGACAGGGACGACCGGAACTAATGAAAAACTGTTTTTT. Translated, it gives CASSTGTTGTNEKLFF. The whole variable domain, filled in from reference TRBV2 and TRBJ1-4, reads EPEVTQTPSHQVTQMGQEVILRCVPISNHLYFYWYRQILGQKVEFLVSFYNNEISEKSEIFDDQFSVERPDGSNFTLKIRSTKLEDSAMYFCASSTGTTGTNEKLFFGSGTQLSVL.

The chain employs TRBV6-6 and TRBJ1-5; possible D gene TRBD1, 6 bases. The CDR3 consists of 15 residues. With 6 bases removed from V and 0 bases from J, the gap between germline ends came to 12 bases. Germline V gene sequence: CDR1 MNHNY, CDR2 SVGAGI (reference sequence). The CDR3: CASRPGQYSNQPQHF. CDR3 coding DNA: TGTGCCAGCAGGCCTGGACAGTATAGCAATCAGCCCCAGCATTTT.

The V gene is TRBV5-1, the J gene TRBJ2-6; D unclear. Trimming removed 6 bases at V and 0 bases at J, with 7 bases between. The CDR3 consists of 14 residues. The germline gives CDR1 SGHRS, CDR2 YFSETQ. The CDR3 region is CASNTVSGANVLTF. The DNA for the CDR3 is TGCGCCAGCAACACAGTCTCTGGGGCCAACGTCCTGACTTTC.

This chain connects TRBV5-4 to TRBJ2-7, with D possibly being TRBD2 (6 bases). The CDR3 sequence is 14 residues long. Trimming pared 4 bases from V and 0 bases from J, leaving 11 bases between. Germline assignment: CDR1 SGHNT and CDR2 YYREEE (reference sequence). CDR3 residues: CASSPAGSSYEQYF. Written as DNA, the CDR3 is TGTGCCAGCAGCCCGGCGGGGAGCTCCTACGAGCAGTACTTC.

This clone was detected a few times. V gene TRBV7-9 combines with J gene TRBJ1-1, with TRBD1 matching over 8 bases. V shed 1 base and J 3 bases; nucleotides not matched to a gene: 4. The CDR3 totals 15 residues. Germline loops: CDR1 SEHNR, CDR2 FQNEAQ (reference sequence). This CDR3 reads CASSLGRTGYTEAFF. CDR3 DNA: TGTGCCAGCAGCTTAGGAAGGACAGGGTACACTGAAGCTTTCTTT.

The chain combines TRBV4-3 with TRBJ2-1, with D possibly TRBD1 on 6 matching bases. Deletions cut 0 bases from V and 9 bases from J, with 18 bases between. CDR3 length: 16 residues. Germline CDR1 is LGHNA and CDR2 is YSLEER. For the CDR3, the DNA is TGCGCCAGCAGCCAAGAGGGTCCCGGGACACCGGGTGAGCAGTTCTTC. Translating gives CASSQEGPGTPGEQFF.

The chain joins TRBV25-1 to TRBJ2-2, with 10 bases that match TRBD2. Germline V gene sequence: CDR1 MGHDK, CDR2 SYGVNS. Unmatched junction bases numbered 15, after V lost 8 bases and J lost 9 bases. The CDR3 is made up of 16 amino acids. CDR3 sequence reads: CASHKGVAGGTRELFF. CDR3 sequence (DNA): TGTGCCAGCCACAAGGGGGTAGCGGGGGGCACTAGGGAGCTGTTTTTT.

V and J are TRBV6-5 and TRBJ1-2; D remains unclear. V shed 6 bases and J shed 0 bases, with 5 bases lying between them. The CDR3 totals 12 residues. The germline V gene has CDR1 MNHEY and CDR2 SVGAGI. This chain's CDR3 is CASSDTNYGYTF. DNA for the CDR3: TGTGCCAGCAGCGACACTAACTATGGCTACACCTTC.

In this sample, this clone turned up once. V is TRBV4-1 and J is TRBJ1-1; TRBD1 aligns across 8 bases. This CDR3 spans 13 amino acids. Germline CDR1 MGHRA, CDR2 YSYEKL. Trimming at V came to 4 bases and at J to 8 bases, leaving 6 bases not matched to a gene. The CDR3 region has the DNA TGCGCCAGCAGCCCTGGACAGGGAGGGGAAGCTTTCTTT. Translating gives CASSPGQGGEAFF.

Details on this clone: A junction end diverges from the germline sequence, so it may reflect a read error. V is TRBV2 and J is TRBJ2-7; D perhaps matches TRBD1 (6 bases). The CDR3 loop spans 14 amino acids. Germline CDR1 SNHLY, CDR2 FYNNEI. The CDR3 region has the DNA TGTGCCAGCAGTGTAGGAGGAGTTCCGGGACAACTGAGGTTC. This encodes CASSVGGVPGQLRF.

The sample holds one count of this clone. The V and J genes are TRBV19 and TRBJ1-6, with TRBD1 identical over 8 bases. Germline loops: CDR1 LNHDA, CDR2 SQIVND (reference sequence). The V gene end was trimmed by 10 bases and the J gene end by 8 bases; junction bases not matched to a gene: 7. The CDR3 is 13 residues long. Here the CDR3 DNA reads TGTGCCACCCGCGGACAGGGTGATTCACCCCTCCACTTT. It specifies CATRGQGDSPLHF.

The chain is built from TRBV7-6 and TRBJ1-4, with a tentative D call TRBD1 (6 bases). The CDR3 contains 15 residues. CDR1 is SGHVS, CDR2 FNYEAQ, per germline. V was clipped by 5 bases and J by 1 base, with 11 bases between them. DNA for the CDR3: TGTGCCAGCAGCCCACAGGGCGGAACTAATGAAAAACTGTTTTTT. It codes for CASSPQGGTNEKLFF.

J is TRBJ2-3 and V is TRBV6-4; 10 bases map to TRBD1. Germline V gives CDR1 MRHNA, CDR2 SNTAGT. Trimming cost V 6 bases and J 6 bases; bases outside gene matches: 9. CDR3 length equals 15 residues. CDR3 protein: CASRRQGAGADTQYF. CDR3 coding DNA: TGTGCCAGCAGAAGACAGGGGGCCGGGGCGGATACGCAGTATTTT.

The CDR3 sequence is CASSQAVSSGAPDTQYF. CDR3 coding DNA: TGCGCCAGCAGCCAAGCCGTGTCTAGCGGGGCCCCAGATACGCAGTATTTT. The chain has TRBV4-3 and TRBJ2-3, with 9 bases lining up with TRBD2. Germline V gene lookup returns CDR1 LGHNA and CDR2 YSLEER. The CDR3 has 17 residues. V dropped 1 base and J dropped 4; count of bases not matched to a gene: 9.

The chain links TRBV9 to TRBJ2-3; 9 bases map to TRBD2. The CDR3 spans 15 residues. The germline V gene encodes CDR1 SGDLS and CDR2 YYNGEE. With 4 bases clipped from V and 1 base from J, the junction kept 4 bases outside the gene matches. CDR3 region: CASSPAGGRTDTQYF. Here the CDR3 DNA reads TGTGCCAGCAGCCCAGCGGGGGGCCGCACAGATACGCAGTATTTT. Variable domain in full (rest from reference TRBV9 and TRBJ2-3): DSGVTQTPKHLITATGQRVTLRCSPRSGDLSVYWYQQSLDQGLQFLIQYYNGEERAKGNILERFSAQQFPDLHSELNLSSLELGDSALYFCASSPAGGRTDTQYFGPGTRLTVL.

The chain joins TRBV6-1 to TRBJ1-3; D might be TRBD1 (6 bases). Germline loops: CDR1 MNHNS, CDR2 SASEGT. Trimming took 4 bases from V and 5 from J, leaving 15 bases between them. CDR3 length equals 15 residues. For the CDR3, the DNA is TGTGCCAGCAGTGCCGGCAGGGGAGATAGAAACACCATATATTTT. Residues: CASSAGRGDRNTIYF.

This clone was observed a handful of times. CDR3: CATSVQGTHQPQHF. In nucleotides, the CDR3 is TGTGCCACATCCGTTCAGGGGACCCATCAGCCCCAGCATTTT. The rearrangement links TRBV2 to TRBJ1-5, with TRBD1 as a possible D gene (6 bases). The CDR3 is made up of 14 amino acids. Germline values: CDR1 SNHLY, CDR2 FYNNEI. V shed 10 bases and J shed 5 bases, with 18 bases lying between them.

This chain joins TRBV7-9 and TRBJ1-2; D remains unclear. The germline CDR1 and CDR2 sequences are SEHNR and FQNEAQ (reference sequence). The CDR3 runs to 13 residues. Deletions cut 8 bases from V and 4 bases from J, with 14 bases between. The CDR3 loop reads CASSDMRSYGYTF. CDR3 DNA sequence: TGTGCCAGCTCCGATATGCGGAGCTATGGCTACACCTTC.

The V and J genes are TRBV11-2 and TRBJ2-1, with D possibly matching TRBD1 (6 bases). CDR1 and CDR2 (germline): SGHAT, FQNNGV. The CDR3 is 16 residues long. Trimming shortened V by 2 bases and J by 4 bases, and 15 bases separated the two germline ends. The CDR3 loop is CASSLTVGTLYNEQFF. CDR3 nucleotides: TGTGCCAGCAGCTTAACAGTCGGGACACTTTACAATGAGCAGTTCTTC.